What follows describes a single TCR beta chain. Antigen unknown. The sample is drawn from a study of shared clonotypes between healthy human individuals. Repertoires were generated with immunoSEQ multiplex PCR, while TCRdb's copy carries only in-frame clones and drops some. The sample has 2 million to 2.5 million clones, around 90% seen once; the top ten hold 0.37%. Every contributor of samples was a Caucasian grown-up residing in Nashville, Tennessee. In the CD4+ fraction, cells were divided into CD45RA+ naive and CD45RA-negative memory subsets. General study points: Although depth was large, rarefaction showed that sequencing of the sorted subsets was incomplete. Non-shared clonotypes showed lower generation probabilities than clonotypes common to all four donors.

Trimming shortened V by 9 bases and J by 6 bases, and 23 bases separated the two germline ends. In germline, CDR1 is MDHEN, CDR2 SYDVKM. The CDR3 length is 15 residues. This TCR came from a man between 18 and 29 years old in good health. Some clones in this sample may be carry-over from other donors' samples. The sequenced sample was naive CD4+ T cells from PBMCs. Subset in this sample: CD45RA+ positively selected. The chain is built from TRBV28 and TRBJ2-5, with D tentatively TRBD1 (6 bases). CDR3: CASYAQGGLTKTQYF. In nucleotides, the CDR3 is TGTGCCAGTTATGCACAGGGTGGGTTGACGAAGACCCAGTACTTC.